This is a list of T cell receptor beta chains from one sample in a study of human thymus T cells. Sequenced by immunoSEQ multiplex PCR; TCRdb stores in-frame clones only, minus some. This table has some 57,000 clones, 90% to 95% appearing once. The sequenced sample was blood. Receptor source: a boy younger than two with a congenital heart defect but otherwise immunologically healthy. The CDR3 runs from the conserved cysteine through the conserved F or W. A D gene is named only where the DNA matches it firmly.

v_call,d_call,j_call,cdr3_aa,cdr3_nt
TRBV5-1,TRBD1,TRBJ1-2,CASSVPGQGGRYTF,TGCGCCAGCAGCGTACCGGGACAGGGTGGTCGCTACACCTTC
TRBV4-2,TRBD2,TRBJ2-3,CASSHSAGTSGGDTQYF,TGTGCCAGCAGCCATTCCGCCGGGACTAGCGGGGGAGATACGCAGTATTTT
TRBV19,TRBD1,TRBJ1-5,CASSPSGTGGAYSNQPQHF,TGTGCCAGTAGTCCCAGCGGGACAGGGGGCGCTTATAGCAATCAGCCCCAGCATTTT
TRBV29-1,NA,TRBJ2-5,CSAPRTFYQTQYF,TGCAGCGCCCCTCGCACCTTTTATCAGACCCAGTACTTC
TRBV13,NA,TRBJ2-7,CASSLGPHALEWPYEQYF,TGTGCCAGCAGCTTAGGGCCCCATGCCCTAGAGTGGCCTTACGAGCAGTACTTC
TRBV7-9,NA,TRBJ1-3,CASSRLLPTGRTENTIYF,TGTGCCAGCAGCCGACTATTGCCAACAGGGCGGACTGAGAACACCATATATTTT
TRBV29-1,TRBD1,TRBJ1-5,CSVDDRGLYSNQPQHF,TGCAGCGTAGACGACAGGGGCCTTTATAGCAATCAGCCCCAGCATTTT
TRBV2,NA,TRBJ2-3,CASSDRIWGTDTQYF,TGTGCCAGCAGTGATAGAATATGGGGCACAGATACGCAGTATTTT
TRBV23-1,TRBD1,TRBJ2-7,CASSQSRDRDQDRNISSYEQYF,TGCGCCAGCAGTCAGTCCCGGGACAGGGATCAAGACCGGAATATAAGCTCCTACGAGCAGTACTTC
TRBV5-8,NA,TRBJ2-2,CASSTGLTGELFF,TGTGCCAGCAGCACGGGACTCACCGGGGAGCTGTTTTTT
TRBV4-1,TRBD1,TRBJ2-1,CASSLGTADNEQFF,TGCGCCAGCAGCCTCGGGACAGCAGACAATGAGCAGTTCTTC
TRBV5-6,NA,TRBJ2-7,CASSLTPFWPYEQYF,TGTGCCAGCAGCTTGACCCCATTTTGGCCCTACGAGCAGTACTTC
TRBV4-1,TRBD2,TRBJ2-5,CASSQDQTSGRRETQYF,TGCGCCAGCAGCCAAGACCAGACTAGCGGGAGGCGAGAGACCCAGTACTTC
TRBV9,TRBD2,TRBJ2-3,CASSVDRGGTDTQYF,TGTGCCAGCAGCGTAGACCGGGGGGGTACAGATACGCAGTATTTT